The 11 T cell receptor beta chains below were found in one sample sequenced in a study of OX40 agonist ivuxolimab in advanced cancers. Clones were read by immunoSEQ multiplex PCR, and TCRdb kept only the in-frame ones, dropping some. The sample yields approximately 38,000 clones, approximately 80% seen once. The source material was CD4+ or CD8+ T cells sorted from blood, sampled in a trial of the OX40 agonist ivuxolimab. The receptors were gathered from an adult with an advanced solid tumor such as melanoma, head and neck, liver or kidney cancer.

This chain connects TRBV19 to TRBJ2-7, with D maybe TRBD2 (6 bases). The CDR3 length is 15 residues. Looked up from germline, CDR1 is LNHDA and CDR2 is SQIVND (reference sequence). Between the trimmed V and J ends, which lost 6 bases and 2 bases, there was a span of 17 bases. CDR3 amino acids: CASSPRGGAPYEQYF. In nucleotides, the CDR3 is TGTGCCAGTAGCCCCCGGGGCGGGGCCCCCTACGAGCAGTACTTC.

V and J are TRBV9 and TRBJ2-3; D may be TRBD2 (5 bases). The CDR3 has 16 residues. Germline CDR1 and CDR2: SGDLS and YYNGEE. Trimming pared 0 bases from V and 0 bases from J, leaving 11 bases between. The CDR3 loop is CASSVAGVPSTDTQYF. CDR3 coding DNA: TGTGCCAGCAGCGTAGCCGGGGTTCCTAGCACAGATACGCAGTATTTT.

This sequence joins TRBV28 and TRBJ2-7, with D perhaps matching TRBD1 (5 bases). Trimming shortened V by 6 bases and J by 3 bases, and 18 bases separated the two germline ends. Germline V CDR1 and CDR2: MDHEN, SYDVKM. The CDR3 sequence is 15 residues long. CDR3 DNA: TGTGCCAGCAGACCCTTGGACACACTAATCTACGAGCAGTACTTC. This gives the protein CASRPLDTLIYEQYF. Full variable domain (rest looked up from reference TRBV28 and TRBJ2-7): DVKVTQSSRYLVKRTGEKVFLECVQDMDHENMFWYRQDPGLGLRLIYFSYDVKMKEKGDIPEGYSVSREKKERFSLILESASTNQTSMYLCASRPLDTLIYEQYFGPGTRLTVT.

V is TRBV4-1 and J is TRBJ2-7; no clear D gene. The CDR3 totals 14 residues. Trimming shortened V by 1 base and J by 0 bases, and 7 bases separated the two germline ends. The germline V gene encodes CDR1 MGHRA and CDR2 YSYEKL. CDR3 region: CASSQGYNSYEQYF. The CDR3 DNA reads TGCGCCAGCAGCCAAGGTTACAACTCCTACGAGCAGTACTTC.

The V gene is TRBV4-3, the J gene TRBJ1-2; 9 bases map to TRBD1. Germline values: CDR1 LGHNA, CDR2 YSLEER. The CDR3 covers 15 residues. Losses at the gene ends were 2 bases for V and 6 bases for J; bases not matched to a gene: 7. This CDR3 reads CASSQLLRTGDGYTF. In DNA form, the CDR3 reads TGCGCCAGCAGCCAACTCCTGCGGACAGGGGATGGCTACACCTTC.

By share of the sample, this clone is medium-sized (0.01 to 0.1%). The sample holds other DNA sequences that translate to the same CDR3. The chain couples TRBV27 to TRBJ2-7; D possibly matches TRBD1 or TRBD2 (5 bases each). The CDR3 has 14 amino acids. V was clipped by 2 bases and J by 7 bases, with 15 bases between them. Germline-derived CDR1 and CDR2 are MNHEY and SMNVEV (reference sequence). The CDR3: CASSLAGRAREQYF. CDR3 DNA sequence: TGTGCCAGCAGTTTAGCGGGCAGGGCGAGGGAGCAGTACTTC.

This chain joins TRBV30 and TRBJ1-2; TRBD1 aligns across 7 bases. V shed 4 bases, J shed 3 bases, and the junction held 8 bases outside the gene matches. This CDR3 comprises 14 residues. Germline V gene lookup returns CDR1 GTSNPN and CDR2 SVGIG (reference sequence). The DNA for the CDR3 is TGTGCCTGGACTACAGGGGCCGGGGACTATGGCTACACCTTC. Protein product: CAWTTGAGDYGYTF. The full variable domain, its missing parts supplied by reference TRBV30 and TRBJ1-2, is SQTIHQWPATLVQPVGSPLSLECTVEGTSNPNLYWYRQAAGRGLQLLFYSVGIGQISSEVPQNLSASRPQDRQFILSSKKLLLSDSGFYLCAWTTGAGDYGYTFGSGTRLTVV.

This chain uses TRBV5-1 with TRBJ2-5; TRBD2 matches at 13 bases. The V gene's germline CDR1 is SGHRS and CDR2 YFSETQ. The CDR3 runs 17 residues. V dropped 3 bases and J dropped 1; count of bases not matched to a gene: 6. CDR3 coding DNA: TGCGCCAGCAGCTCTGGACTAGCGGGAGTTTCCCAAGAGACCCAGTACTTC. It is translated as CASSSGLAGVSQETQYF.

The genes are TRBV2 and TRBJ2-1, with D unclear. This CDR3 has 12 amino acids. Germline CDR1 and CDR2: SNHLY and FYNNEI. The V end lost 3 bases, the J end lost 6 bases, and 6 bases lay between the germline ends. CDR3 DNA sequence: TGTGCCAGCAGTGACCAGATCAATGAGCAGTTCTTC. Translating gives CASSDQINEQFF.

This chain joins TRBV27 and TRBJ2-1; the D gene could be TRBD1 or TRBD2 (5 bases each). CDR1 and CDR2 (germline): MNHEY, SMNVEV (reference sequence). Trimming pared 8 bases from V and 1 base from J, leaving 12 bases between. The CDR3 contains 14 residues. The CDR3 loop reads CASGRRGSYNEQFF. CDR3 in DNA: TGTGCCAGCGGGAGAAGGGGATCCTACAATGAGCAGTTCTTC.

The chain has TRBV4-1 and TRBJ1-5, with a possible D match to TRBD1 (5 bases). Germline V gene sequence: CDR1 MGHRA, CDR2 YSYEKL. Trimming stripped 0 bases from V and 6 bases from J, with 15 bases between. The CDR3 loop spans 16 amino acids. The CDR3 coding sequence is TGCGCCAGCAGCCAAGAGGGACGGGGCGAAGGTCAGCCCCAGCATTTT. It yields the protein CASSQEGRGEGQPQHF.